The clone carrying this T cell receptor beta chain was detected only a few times. Its antigen remains unknown. These data originate in a study of T cell responses to AZD1222 COVID-19 vaccine. Study-wide points: At study baseline, merely more than 5 AZD1222 recipients were seropositive. Mostly white British, mostly female donors; authors suggested clonal diversity may be underestimated.

The trim removed 2 bases at V and 7 bases at J, leaving 11 bases unmatched. Looked up from germline, CDR1 is MNHEY and CDR2 is SMNVEV (reference sequence). The CDR3 is 17 amino acids. Here immunoSEQ multiplex PCR was the method, and the copy in TCRdb shows in-frame clones only, minus some. The table includes 150,000 or so clones, 91% detected once. Researchers grouped second doses given at about 4 or about 12 weeks into one pool. This material consisted of peripheral blood, taken 28 days after the second AZD1222 dose. This rearrangement joins TRBV27 to TRBJ2-1; 10 bases align to TRBD2. The TCR comes from an adult who received the AZD1222 COVID-19 vaccine. CDR3 sequence (DNA): TGTGCCAGCAGTTTACTCTCTAGCGGGAGTTTGTTTAATGAGCAGTTCTTC. As protein: CASSLLSSGSLFNEQFF.